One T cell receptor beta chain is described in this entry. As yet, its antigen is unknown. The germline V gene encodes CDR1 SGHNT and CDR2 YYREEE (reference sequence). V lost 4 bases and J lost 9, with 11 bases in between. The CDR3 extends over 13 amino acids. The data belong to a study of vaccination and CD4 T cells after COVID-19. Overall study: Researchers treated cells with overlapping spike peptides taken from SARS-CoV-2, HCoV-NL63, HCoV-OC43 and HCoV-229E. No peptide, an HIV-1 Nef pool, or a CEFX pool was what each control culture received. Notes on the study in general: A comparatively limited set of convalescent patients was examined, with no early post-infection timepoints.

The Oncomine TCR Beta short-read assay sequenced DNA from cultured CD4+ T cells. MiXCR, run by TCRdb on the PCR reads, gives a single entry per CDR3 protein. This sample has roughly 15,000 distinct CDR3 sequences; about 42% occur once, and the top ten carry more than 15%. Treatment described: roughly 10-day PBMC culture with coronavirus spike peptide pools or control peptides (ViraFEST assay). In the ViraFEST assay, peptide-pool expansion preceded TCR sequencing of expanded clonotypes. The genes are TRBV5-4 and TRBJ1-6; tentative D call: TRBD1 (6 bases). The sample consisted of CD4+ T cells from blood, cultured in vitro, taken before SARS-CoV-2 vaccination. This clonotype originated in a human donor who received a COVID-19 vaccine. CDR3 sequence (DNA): TGTGCCAGCAGCCCTACACAGGGTTCACCCCTCCACTTT. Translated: CASSPTQGSPLHF.